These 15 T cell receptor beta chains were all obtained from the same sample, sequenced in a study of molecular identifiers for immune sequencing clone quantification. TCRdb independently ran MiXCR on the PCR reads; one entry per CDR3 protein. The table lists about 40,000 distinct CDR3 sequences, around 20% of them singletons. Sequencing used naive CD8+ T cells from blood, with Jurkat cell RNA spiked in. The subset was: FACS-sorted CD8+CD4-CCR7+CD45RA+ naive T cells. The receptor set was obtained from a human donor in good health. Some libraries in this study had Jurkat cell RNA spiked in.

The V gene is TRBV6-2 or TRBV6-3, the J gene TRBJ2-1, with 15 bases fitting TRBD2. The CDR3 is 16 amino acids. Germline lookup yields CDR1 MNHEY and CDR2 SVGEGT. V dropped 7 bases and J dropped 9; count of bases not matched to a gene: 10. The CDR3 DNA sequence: TGTGCCAGCAACACCTTTACGGGACTAGCGGGAGGTGAGCAGTTCTTC. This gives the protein CASNTFTGLAGGEQFF.

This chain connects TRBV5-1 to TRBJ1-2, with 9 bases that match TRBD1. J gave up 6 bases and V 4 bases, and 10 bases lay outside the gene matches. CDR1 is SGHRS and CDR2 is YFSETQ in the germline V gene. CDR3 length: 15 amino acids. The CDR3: CASSTGQGISNGYTF. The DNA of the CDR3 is TGCGCCAGCAGCACCGGACAGGGGATATCCAATGGCTACACCTTC.

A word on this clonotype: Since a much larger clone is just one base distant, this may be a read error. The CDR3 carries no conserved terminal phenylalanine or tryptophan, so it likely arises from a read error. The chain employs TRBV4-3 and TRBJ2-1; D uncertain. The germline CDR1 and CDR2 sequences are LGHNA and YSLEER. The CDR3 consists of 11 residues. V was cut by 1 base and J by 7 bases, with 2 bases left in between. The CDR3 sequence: CASSQGNEQFL. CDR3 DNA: TGCGCCAGCAGCCAAGGGAATGAGCAGTTCCTC.

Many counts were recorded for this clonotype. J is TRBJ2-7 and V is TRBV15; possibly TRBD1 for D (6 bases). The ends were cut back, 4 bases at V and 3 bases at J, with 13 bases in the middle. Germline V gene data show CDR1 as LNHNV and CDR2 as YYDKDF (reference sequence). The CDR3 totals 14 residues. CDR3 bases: TGTGCCACCAGCAAAGAACCGGACAGCTACGAGCAGTACTTC. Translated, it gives CATSKEPDSYEQYF.

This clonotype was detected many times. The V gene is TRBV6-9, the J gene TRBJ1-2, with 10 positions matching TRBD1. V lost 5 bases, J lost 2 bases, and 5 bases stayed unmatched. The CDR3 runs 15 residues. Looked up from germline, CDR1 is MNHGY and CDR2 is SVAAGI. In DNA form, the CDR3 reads TGTGCCAGCAGTCCTTGGGGACAGGGGAACTATGGCTACACCTTC. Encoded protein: CASSPWGQGNYGYTF.

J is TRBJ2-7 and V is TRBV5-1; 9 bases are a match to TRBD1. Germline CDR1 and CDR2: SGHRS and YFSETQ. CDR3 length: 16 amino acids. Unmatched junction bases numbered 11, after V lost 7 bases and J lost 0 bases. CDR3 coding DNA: TGCGCCAGCTGGACCTCCGGACAGGGGTACTCCTACGAGCAGTACTTC. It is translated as CASWTSGQGYSYEQYF.

CDR3 nucleotide sequence: TGCGCCAGCAGCCAAGCGAGGGGAAACATTCAGTACTTC. Protein sequence: CASSQARGNIQYF. This chain links TRBV4-1 with TRBJ2-4; D assignment may be TRBD1 or TRBD2 (5 bases each). Germline V gene sequence: CDR1 MGHRA, CDR2 YSYEKL. V was cut by 1 base and J by 6 bases, with 7 bases left in between. The CDR3 spans 13 residues.

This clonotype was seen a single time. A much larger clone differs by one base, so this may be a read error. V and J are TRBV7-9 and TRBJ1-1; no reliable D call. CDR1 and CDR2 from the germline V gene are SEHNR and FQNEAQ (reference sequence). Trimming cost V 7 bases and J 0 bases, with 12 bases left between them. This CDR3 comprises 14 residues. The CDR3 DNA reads TGTGCCAGCACCGACCCCAATATGAACACTGAAGCTTTCTTT. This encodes CASTDPNMNTEAFF.

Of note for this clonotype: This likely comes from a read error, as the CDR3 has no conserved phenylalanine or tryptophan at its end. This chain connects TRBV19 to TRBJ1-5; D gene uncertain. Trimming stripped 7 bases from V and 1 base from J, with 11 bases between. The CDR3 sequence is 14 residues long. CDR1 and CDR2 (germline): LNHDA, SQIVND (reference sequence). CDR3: CASKLGISNQPQHS. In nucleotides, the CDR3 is TGTGCCAGTAAACTGGGGATAAGCAATCAGCCCCAGCATTCT.

The CDR3 bases are TGTGCCAGCAGTCAAGCCCCAGCGGGCCACCCGAACACCGGGGAGCTGTTTTTT. It is translated as CASSQAPAGHPNTGELFF. The gene calls are TRBV12-3 or TRBV12-4 and TRBJ2-2; D possibly corresponds to TRBD2 (6 bases). CDR3 length equals 18 residues. Trimming shortened V by 5 bases and J by 0 bases, and 19 bases separated the two germline ends.

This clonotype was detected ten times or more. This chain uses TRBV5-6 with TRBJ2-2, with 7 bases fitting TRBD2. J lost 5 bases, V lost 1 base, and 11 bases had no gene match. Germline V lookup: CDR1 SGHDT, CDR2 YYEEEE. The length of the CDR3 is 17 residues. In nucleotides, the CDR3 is TGTGCCAGCAGCTTGCTAGCGGAAAGGCTCCGAACCGGGGAGCTGTTTTTT. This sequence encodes CASSLLAERLRTGELFF.

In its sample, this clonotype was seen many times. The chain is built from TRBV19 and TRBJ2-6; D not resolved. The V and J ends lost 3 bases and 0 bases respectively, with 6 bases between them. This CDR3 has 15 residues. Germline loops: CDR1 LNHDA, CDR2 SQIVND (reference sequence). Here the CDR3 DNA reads TGTGCCAGTAGTATGGGCCTCTCTGGGGCCAACGTCCTGACTTTC. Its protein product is CASSMGLSGANVLTF.

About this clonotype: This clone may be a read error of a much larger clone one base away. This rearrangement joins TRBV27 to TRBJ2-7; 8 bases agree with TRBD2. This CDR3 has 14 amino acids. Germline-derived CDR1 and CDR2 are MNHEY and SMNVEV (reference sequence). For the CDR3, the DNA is TGTGCCAGCAGTCCGTCGGGACTAGGGTACGGGCAGTACTTC. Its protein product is CASSPSGLGYGQYF.

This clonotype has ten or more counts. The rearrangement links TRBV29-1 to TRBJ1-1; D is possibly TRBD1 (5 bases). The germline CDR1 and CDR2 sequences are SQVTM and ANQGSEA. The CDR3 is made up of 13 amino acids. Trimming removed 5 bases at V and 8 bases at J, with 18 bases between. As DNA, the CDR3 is TGCAGCGTTTCCGGGACCCATGGATGGGAAGCTTTCTTT. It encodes CSVSGTHGWEAFF.

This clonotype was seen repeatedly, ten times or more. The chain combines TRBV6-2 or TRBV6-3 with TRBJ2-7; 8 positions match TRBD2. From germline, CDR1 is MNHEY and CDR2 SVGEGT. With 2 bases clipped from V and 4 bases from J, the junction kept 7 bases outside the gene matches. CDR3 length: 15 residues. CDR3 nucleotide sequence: TGTGCCAGCAGTTACGAGGTAGGCGGGAGGTACGAGCAGTACTTC. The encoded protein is CASSYEVGGRYEQYF.